This TCR beta chain emerged from a study of neurological immune-mediated disorders. Study-level findings and limits: The phylogenetic placement of 18 of 34 multiple sclerosis patients' repertoires in one related-CDR3 cluster constitutes a possible signature. No expanded-clone CDR3 amino acid sequence recurred across subjects, suggesting private TCR-beta repertoires.

The sample holds a few counts of this clonotype. What it recognizes is unknown. V was clipped by 3 bases and J by 4 bases; unmatched bases: 9. This CDR3 is 16 amino acids long. CDR1 and CDR2 from the germline V gene are LGHDT and YNNKEL (reference sequence). 5'RACE generated cDNA with 10-nucleotide random UMIs. Over 190 million TCR-beta sequences from 15-18 subjects came from every sequencing run. TCRdb processed the 5' RACE reads anew with MiXCR; each CDR3 protein has one entry. The data hold tens of thousands of distinct CDR3 sequences, with 2% to 3% observed a single time. The V gene is TRBV3-1, the J gene TRBJ2-7; 10 positions match TRBD2. Sequencing used PBMCs. This TCR was sampled from a man over 45 with multiple sclerosis. CDR3 coding DNA: TGTGCCAGCAGCCATAGAAGCGGGGGGGCAATGTACGAGCAGTACTTC. Protein sequence: CASSHRSGGAMYEQYF.